A single sample gave rise to the 26 T cell receptor beta chains below, sequenced in a study of T cell repertoires in cytomegalovirus infection. These receptors' targets are unknown. Via MiXCR, TCRdb re-called the reads, giving one row per CDR3 protein. The sample holds about 920,000 distinct CDR3 sequences; around 31% are singletons and the top ten take around 15%. The material was cultured CD8+ T cells from PBMCs, obtained from culture after CMV antigen stimulation. The receptors shown here come from a human donor in good health (CMV status not recorded). Some clones in this sample may be carry-over from other donors' samples.

This chain joins TRBV15 and TRBJ2-1; D tentatively fits TRBD1 or TRBD2 (5 bases each). Trimming shortened V by 0 bases and J by 15 bases, and 18 bases separated the two germline ends. The CDR3 loop spans 14 amino acids. CDR1 is LNHNV, CDR2 YYDKDF, per germline (reference sequence). The CDR3, as DNA: TGTGCCACCAGCAGAGATAGGAGCGGCCCAGGGCGGTTCTTC. It yields the protein CATSRDRSGPGRFF.

The table lists this clonotype with a few counts. V gene TRBV2 combines with J gene TRBJ2-3, with D hard to call. CDR1 is SNHLY, CDR2 FYNNEI, per germline. V shed 6 bases and J shed 2 bases, with 6 bases lying between them. The CDR3 spans 12 residues. The CDR3 DNA sequence: TGTGCCAGCAGGGACCACACAGATACGCAGTATTTT. Its protein is CASRDHTDTQYF. The full variable domain, rest sourced from reference TRBV2 and TRBJ2-3, is EPEVTQTPSHQVTQMGQEVILRCVPISNHLYFYWYRQILGQKVEFLVSFYNNEISEKSEIFDDQFSVERPDGSNFTLKIRSTKLEDSAMYFCASRDHTDTQYFGPGTRLTVL.

Worth noting for this clonotype: A read error may account for a junction end that differs from germline. The J gene is TRBJ1-2, the V gene TRBV9; no firm D call. Germline CDR1 is SGDLS and CDR2 is YYNGEE. The CDR3 is 13 amino acids. The CDR3: CVSSVGTNYGYTF. The CDR3 DNA sequence: TGTGTCAGCAGCGTAGGTACTAACTATGGCTACACCTTC.

The chain carries TRBV7-6 and TRBJ2-1; TRBD2 agrees at 15 bases. V lost 4 bases to trimming and J lost 8 bases; unmatched junction nucleotides: 6. The CDR3 is made up of 16 amino acids. Germline assignment: CDR1 SGHVS and CDR2 FNYEAQ. Here the CDR3 DNA reads TGTGCCAGCAGCTCCGGGACTAGCGGGGGGAGGCATGAGCAGTTCTTC. Translated, it gives CASSSGTSGGRHEQFF.

This clonotype was recorded a few times. The chain uses TRBV27 and TRBJ1-2, with 8 bases fitting TRBD1. Germline loops: CDR1 MNHEY, CDR2 SMNVEV (reference sequence). The CDR3 spans 20 residues. Germline trimming cut 2 bases from V and 8 bases from J; bases unmatched to any gene: 25. The CDR3 loop is CASSLLGTGSYHPSIGGYTF. The CDR3 DNA follows: TGTGCCAGCAGTTTACTCGGGACAGGATCTTACCACCCAAGTATTGGAGGCTACACCTTC.

This clonotype was detected many times. The CDR3 region is CASSPRGETQYF. The CDR3 DNA is TGTGCCAGCAGCCCCAGGGGGGAGACCCAGTACTTC. This chain joins TRBV7-6 and TRBJ2-5, with 7 nucleotides matching TRBD1. Trimming cost V 5 bases and J 5 bases; bases outside gene matches: 2. The CDR3 spans 12 residues. From germline, CDR1 is SGHVS and CDR2 FNYEAQ.

This clonotype has a handful of counts. The gene calls are TRBV20-1 and TRBJ1-1; D gene uncertain. Trimming stripped 0 bases from V and 3 bases from J, with 17 bases between. The CDR3 extends over 16 amino acids. Germline V gene lookup returns CDR1 DFQATT and CDR2 SNEGSKA (reference sequence). Here the CDR3 DNA reads TGCAGTGCTAGAGACCCCGAGCTCCGGTGGGACACTGAAGCTTTCTTT. Protein sequence: CSARDPELRWDTEAFF.

Only a few counts were recorded for this clonotype. The rearrangement uses TRBV27 and TRBJ1-2, with 7 bases that match TRBD1. The CDR3 totals 13 residues. Germline V lookup: CDR1 MNHEY, CDR2 SMNVEV (reference sequence). J lost 4 bases, V lost 3 bases, and 2 bases had no gene match. The CDR3 DNA reads TGTGCCAGCAGTTTCACAGGGGCCTATGGCTACACCTTC. This translates into CASSFTGAYGYTF.

V is TRBV7-9 and J is TRBJ2-1; tentative D call: TRBD1 (6 bases). Germline V gene lookup returns CDR1 SEHNR and CDR2 FQNEAQ (reference sequence). The CDR3 runs 13 residues. V lost 4 bases to trimming and J lost 15 bases, with 19 bases between them. The CDR3 sequence: CASSSPRVQGRFF. CDR3 in DNA: TGTGCCAGCAGCTCCCCTAGGGTACAGGGACGGTTCTTC.

This clonotype appeared a few times. In DNA, the CDR3 is TGTGCCAGCAGTTTATTGGCGGGGGGCGTGAACACCGGGGAGCTGTTTTTT. This codes for CASSLLAGGVNTGELFF. V is TRBV27 and J is TRBJ2-2; 8 bases fit TRBD2. The CDR3 is made up of 17 amino acids. Germline trimming cut 1 base from V and 1 base from J; bases unmatched to any gene: 5. CDR1 and CDR2 from the germline V gene are MNHEY and SMNVEV (reference sequence).

J is TRBJ1-4 and V is TRBV7-9, with D perhaps TRBD1 (6 bases). Trimming stripped 3 bases from V and 0 bases from J, with 14 bases between. The germline CDR1 and CDR2 sequences are SEHNR and FQNEAQ (reference sequence). The CDR3 runs to 17 residues. The CDR3 is CASSLRTAYATNEKLFF. For the CDR3, the DNA is TGTGCCAGCAGCTTGAGGACAGCCTATGCAACTAATGAAAAACTGTTTTTT.

This chain joins TRBV4-1 and TRBJ2-5; TRBD1 matches 12 bases. In germline, CDR1 is MGHRA, CDR2 YSYEKL. The length of the CDR3 is 15 residues. V dropped 6 bases and J dropped 5; count of bases not matched to a gene: 7. The CDR3 protein is CASSLGQGARETQYF. DNA for the CDR3: TGCGCCAGCAGTTTGGGACAGGGGGCTAGGGAGACCCAGTACTTC.

This clonotype was found a few times. This rearrangement joins TRBV6-5 to TRBJ1-6; no firm D call. The CDR3 is 14 residues long. The ends were cut back, 2 bases at V and 5 bases at J, with 7 bases in the middle. The germline V gene encodes CDR1 MNHEY and CDR2 SVGAGI. The CDR3: CASSYRDDNSPLHF. CDR3 coding DNA: TGTGCCAGCAGTTACCGCGATGATAATTCACCCCTCCACTTT.

The table lists this clonotype with a few counts. The chain employs TRBV12-3 or TRBV12-4 and TRBJ2-1, with 11 bases identical to TRBD1. V was pared by 5 bases and J by 6 bases, with 6 bases of the junction left unmatched. There are 15 residues in the CDR3. The DNA of the CDR3 is TGTGCCAGCAGTCGCTCCGGGACAGGGGGCAATGAGCAGTTCTTC. Translating gives CASSRSGTGGNEQFF.

V usage is TRBV27 and J usage is TRBJ1-2; no definite D call. The CDR3 contains 13 residues. The ends were cut back, 0 bases at V and 3 bases at J, with 5 bases in the middle. Germline CDR1 reads MNHEY; CDR2 reads SMNVEV (reference sequence). The CDR3 here is CASSLSVHYGYTF. The DNA for the CDR3 is TGTGCCAGCAGTTTATCGGTCCACTATGGCTACACCTTC.

The chain has TRBV6-6 and TRBJ2-5, with TRBD2 as a possible D gene (5 bases). The CDR3 sequence is 14 residues long. Germline V gene data show CDR1 as MNHNY and CDR2 as SVGAGI (reference sequence). Trimming took off 2 bases at V and 1 base at J, with 8 bases between the two ends. As DNA, the CDR3 is TGTGCCAGCAGTTACACGGGATTCCAAGAGACCCAGTACTTC. Translated, it gives CASSYTGFQETQYF.

Ten or more counts support this clonotype. The chain carries TRBV6-5 and TRBJ2-7; 9 nucleotides align to TRBD1. V dropped 3 bases and J dropped 3; count of bases not matched to a gene: 12. This CDR3 spans 17 amino acids. CDR1 is MNHEY, CDR2 SVGAGI, per germline. CDR3 loop: CASSYSGQGRNLYEQYV. The CDR3 DNA sequence: TGTGCCAGCAGTTATTCCGGACAGGGGCGAAACCTCTACGAGCAGTACGTC.

This clonotype was found a few times. The V call is TRBV11-2, the J call TRBJ2-7, with D hard to call. Trimming shortened V by 0 bases and J by 4 bases, and 16 bases separated the two germline ends. The CDR3 is 16 residues long. The germline CDR1 and CDR2 sequences are SGHAT and FQNNGV. In nucleotides, the CDR3 is TGTGCCAGCAGCTTAGACCCCTCTCCAAATACTTACGAGCAGTACGTC. It encodes CASSLDPSPNTYEQYV.

J is TRBJ1-2 and V is TRBV29-1; D is unclear. CDR1 is SQVTM and CDR2 is ANQGSEA in the germline V gene. V was pared by 3 bases and J by 0 bases, with 14 bases between. This CDR3 is 15 amino acids long. CDR3 sequence reads: CSVDGPWPANYGYTF. In nucleotides, the CDR3 is TGCAGCGTTGACGGCCCGTGGCCCGCTAACTATGGCTACACCTTC.

A word on this clonotype: One base away lies a much larger clone, so this may be a sequencing read error. This chain connects TRBV7-2 to TRBJ1-2; D unresolved. The CDR3 length is 17 residues. Trimming took off 2 bases at V and 0 bases at J, with 16 bases between the two ends. CDR1 and CDR2 from the germline V gene are SGHTA and FQGNSA. CDR3 sequence: CASSLRPGEVTNYGYTF. In nucleotides, the CDR3 is TGTGCCAGCAGCTTACGACCGGGTGAGGTGACTAACTATGGCTACACCTTC.

This chain uses TRBV7-9 with TRBJ2-3; 8 nucleotides align to TRBD1. Germline lookup yields CDR1 SEHNR and CDR2 FQNEAQ (reference sequence). The V segment lost 5 bases and the J segment 5 bases; nucleotides outside the gene matches: 6. This CDR3 region has 14 residues. The CDR3 loop is CASSPTGARDTQYF. In nucleotides, the CDR3 is TGTGCCAGCAGCCCGACAGGGGCCCGAGATACGCAGTATTTT.

CDR3 DNA sequence: TGTGCCAGCAGCCCTGGGGGACTTTTCTCTGGAAACACCATATATTTT. The encoded protein is CASSPGGLFSGNTIYF. The chain links TRBV5-8 to TRBJ1-3; D possibly corresponds to TRBD1 (5 bases). CDR1 is SGHTS and CDR2 is YDEGEE in the germline V gene. Trimming removed 4 bases from V and 0 bases from J, with 14 bases in between. The CDR3 runs 16 residues.

The chain uses TRBV28 and TRBJ1-1; 9 nucleotides match TRBD1. The CDR3 length is 15 residues. The germline CDR1 and CDR2 sequences are MDHEN and SYDVKM. The V and J ends lost 6 bases and 4 bases, in that order; junction bases with no gene match: 9. DNA for the CDR3: TGTGCCAGCAGCCTCCTGGGACAGGGAGGCACTGAAGCTTTCTTT. Translated: CASSLLGQGGTEAFF.

The genes are TRBV27 and TRBJ1-1, with D uncertain. Germline CDR1 and CDR2: MNHEY and SMNVEV (reference sequence). The CDR3 consists of 15 residues. Trimming took off 7 bases at V and 1 base at J, with 16 bases between the two ends. This CDR3 reads CASTPWGDWNTEAFF. CDR3 nucleotide sequence: TGTGCCAGCACTCCGTGGGGAGATTGGAACACTGAAGCTTTCTTT.

A word on this clonotype: A read error may be the cause here, since a much bigger clone is one base away. The final CDR3 position lacks the conserved phenylalanine or tryptophan, pointing to a likely read error. The rearrangement links TRBV7-2 to TRBJ1-4; D unclear. The V gene lost 1 base and the J gene lost 0 bases, with 12 bases spanning the gap. The CDR3 has 17 amino acids. The germline V gene has CDR1 SGHTA and CDR2 FQGNSA. The CDR3 loop is CASSLGERVTTNEKLFL. The CDR3 DNA is TGTGCCAGCAGCTTAGGAGAGCGAGTCACAACTAATGAAAAACTGTTTCTT.

The chain recombines TRBV28 with TRBJ2-3; TRBD1 matches 9 bases. The germline gives CDR1 MDHEN, CDR2 SYDVKM. The CDR3 spans 15 residues. J gave up 3 bases and V 6 bases, and 7 bases lay outside the gene matches. The CDR3 loop reads CASSPDRGSTDTQYF. The CDR3 bases are TGTGCCAGCAGCCCGGACAGGGGCAGTACAGATACGCAGTATTTT.